This T cell receptor beta chain was recorded in a study of blood T cell repertoires in COVID-19. The wider study: In each case, the material was cDNA or gDNA derived from T cells, B-cell-depleted T cells, or PBMCs.

The CDR3 loop spans 15 amino acids. Trimming stripped 7 bases from V and 6 bases from J, with 19 bases between. The germline CDR1 and CDR2 sequences are MNHEY and SMNVEV (reference sequence). Per the study methods: Using reference gene primer amplification, nucleated cell counts were estimated. TCRdb's copy holds only in-frame clones and misses some; the assay was immunoSEQ multiplex PCR. V and J calls plus clone size are reproduced from that table; the DNA served to infer D and trimming. The data contain around 140,000 clones, roughly 83% of them singletons. Sequences were obtained from peripheral blood. The origin of this receptor is a man aged 55-75 years with acute or convalescent COVID-19. This rearrangement joins TRBV27 to TRBJ2-1; tentatively, D is TRBD2 (5 bases). CDR3 protein: CASTLFPGSANEQFF. Here the CDR3 DNA reads TGTGCCAGCACCCTATTCCCGGGATCCGCCAATGAGCAGTTCTTC.